A selection of T cell receptor beta chains follows, all from one sample in a study of regulatory T cells in long-lasting Graves disease. TCRdb called the multiplex PCR reads again in MiXCR, with one record for every CDR3 protein. The sample consists of roughly 400,000 distinct CDR3 sequences, roughly a fifth of them appearing once. The sequencing used peripheral blood mononuclear cells (PBMCs), collected when the disease was refractory, from a patient treated with antithyroid drugs. These receptors all come from a female donor with Graves disease. CDR3s include the opening cysteine and the closing phenylalanine or tryptophan.

j_call v_call cdr3_aa
TRBJ2-2 TRBV7-9 CASSPPHGRVHGELFF
TRBJ2-2 TRBV3-1 CASKYSGTGGELFF
TRBJ1-4 TRBV20-1 CSATGGDIGEKLFF
TRBJ2-7 TRBV20-1 CSAGPVGEEQYF
TRBJ1-3 TRBV20-1 CSAADRGHGNTIYF
TRBJ1-1 TRBV27 CASSPLPTVNTEAFF
TRBJ1-1 TRBV9 CASSVDVGTAFEAFF
TRBJ1-2 TRBV20-1 CSAPRDRLRGYTF
TRBJ2-1 TRBV30 CAWGGGLAGGEEQFF
TRBJ2-3 TRBV2 CASSATGTGGTDTQYF
TRBJ2-3 TRBV30 CAWSVRSSGSGTQYF
TRBJ2-2 TRBV20-1 CSASPLTSPGELFF
TRBJ1-2 TRBV20-1 CSAFDEPPSAPGGTRNNYGYTF
TRBJ2-3 TRBV29-1 CSVEEYGQGATGTQYF
TRBJ2-6 TRBV6-1 CASSVRTGEAGANVLTF
TRBJ1-1 TRBV6-2/TRBV6-3 CASSYSPDGLDTEAFF
TRBJ1-5 TRBV29-1 CSVEAGRNQPQHF
TRBJ2-5 TRBV29-1 CSVEDGQGTETQYF
TRBJ2-7 TRBV4-2 CASSQGTNSYEQYF
TRBJ2-2 TRBV5-1 CASSFGEGQGELFF
TRBJ2-1 TRBV20-1 CSVTGDNEQFF
TRBJ2-5 TRBV28 CASSSPSQTQYF
TRBJ2-3 TRBV7-2 CASSRQGGGGRVDTQYF
TRBJ1-5 TRBV28 CASRTAWGNQPQHF
TRBJ2-5 TRBV4-1 CASSQDPGRRETQYF
TRBJ2-1 TRBV27 CASSVTGNWHNEQFF
TRBJ1-2 TRBV7-3 CASSADRPSYGYTF
TRBJ2-4 TRBV6-2/TRBV6-3 CASSSPGGGGGNIQYF
TRBJ2-7 TRBV11-1 CASSFGQGGYEQYF
TRBJ2-5 TRBV15 CATSRVADLETQYF
TRBJ2-7 TRBV10-3 CATMGDRGLEEQYF
TRBJ2-1 TRBV6-2/TRBV6-3 CASSYPWVRRVLAGEGFF
TRBJ2-5 TRBV29-1 CSVEGEGLAGGPLETQYF
TRBJ2-7 TRBV9 CASSVGGGINDEQYF
TRBJ1-2 TRBV3-1 CASSQDLRGSNYGYTF
TRBJ2-6 TRBV5-1 CASSLDLLAGAGANVLTF
TRBJ2-7 TRBV20-1 CSAIQASYEQYF
TRBJ1-6 TRBV28 CASSGGSSYNSPLHF
TRBJ2-7 TRBV9 CASSVGGAAYEQYF
TRBJ1-6 TRBV30 CAWSVAGVNSPLHF
TRBJ2-1 TRBV19 CASSERGWRNEQFF
TRBJ1-1 TRBV5-1 CASSSIGQNTEAFF
TRBJ2-1 TRBV12-3/TRBV12-4 CASRDGSGDEQFF
TRBJ1-2 TRBV10-1 CASSPGGLNYGYTF
TRBJ2-7 TRBV5-1 CASSLGGNRGLNEQYF
TRBJ1-2 TRBV29-1 CSVEVDRVYYGYTF
TRBJ1-4 TRBV28 CASSWGTNEKLFF
TRBJ1-5 TRBV30 CAWSAQPNQPQHF
TRBJ2-6 TRBV5-1 CASSLKLEGEEWSGANVLTF
TRBJ2-3 TRBV6-1 CASSGPRPQDTQYF
TRBJ2-2 TRBV30 CAWSVLNTGELFF